This is a list of T cell receptor beta chains from one sample in a study of tumor and adjacent non-tumor tissue in lung cancer. TCRdb reprocessed the multiplex PCR reads with MiXCR, giving one entry per CDR3 protein. The sample yields roughly 76,000 distinct CDR3 sequences, around 70% seen once. Sequenced sample: lung tumor tissue. The receptor set was obtained from a woman in her seventies with non-small cell lung cancer. CDR3s include the opening cysteine and the closing phenylalanine or tryptophan. D genes are given only for firm matches. Clone size is stated in some rows and not others, as once, few, many or a class when expanded.

TRBV6-2/TRBV6-3	NA	TRBJ2-1	once	TGTGCCGGCAGTCTATTAGGGTGGGACTACAATGAGCAGTTCTTC	CAGSLLGWDYNEQFF
TRBV5-4	TRBD2	TRBJ2-3	NA	TGTGCCAGCAGCTCCTGGGGTAGCGGGGAAACGCAGTATTTT	CASSSWGSGETQYF
TRBV5-6	TRBD1	TRBJ1-1	NA	TGTGCCAGCAGCTTTCTCGCCCGGACAGGGGATTACATTGAAGCTTCCTTT	CASSFLARTGDYIEASF
TRBV28	NA	TRBJ2-7	NA	TGTGCCAGCAGCCAGATTAGCGTATCGCCCTACAAGCAGTACTTC	CASSQISVSPYKQYF
TRBV29-1	NA	TRBJ2-1	NA	TGCAACGTTGAATTAGCCGGGGACGGTGAGCAGTTCTTC	CNVELAGDGEQFF
TRBV6-1	NA	TRBJ1-6	NA	TGTGCCAGCATGCTATATTGGCAGGAGACTGGGAATTCACCCCTCCACTTT	CASMLYWQETGNSPLHF
TRBV29-1	NA	TRBJ2-7	NA	TGCAGCCTTGAAAGTGAATCCGTGCAGTACTTC	CSLESESVQYF
TRBV28	NA	TRBJ2-7	NA	TGTGCCACCCTCGACAGATGGGTGACCTACGAGCAATACTTC	CATLDRWVTYEQYF
TRBV14	NA	TRBJ2-7	many	TGTGTCAGCAGCCAATACGTCGGGACCTACGAGCAGTACTTC	CVSSQYVGTYEQYF
TRBV20-1	TRBD2	TRBJ2-2	few	TGCAGTGCTTTCCCAGCGGGAGGGCCTTCCGGGGAGCTGTTTTTT	CSAFPAGGPSGELFF
TRBV5-1	TRBD1	TRBJ2-5	many	TGCGCCAGCAGCTGGGGACAGCGACCTCAAGAGACCCAGTACTTC	CASSWGQRPQETQYF
TRBV10-3	NA	TRBJ2-5	NA	TGTGCCATCAGTGAGTTGCTTGAACAGGAGACCCAGTGCTTC	CAISELLEQETQCF
TRBV5-1	NA	TRBJ2-1	NA	TGCGCCAGCAGCTCCTCCCCGTTTGAGTCCTACAATGAACAGTCCTTC	CASSSSPFESYNEQSF
TRBV4-1	NA	TRBJ1-6	NA	TGCGCCAGCAGCTATTCCACAGTCACTGTTAATTCACCCCTCCACTTT	CASSYSTVTVNSPLHF
TRBV14	TRBD1	TRBJ1-1	many	TGTGCCAGCAGCCAAGATTTGGGGACAGGGTTGGACACTGAAGCTTTCTTT	CASSQDLGTGLDTEAFF
TRBV4-2	NA	TRBJ2-2	NA	TGTGCCAGCGGTCCGGTCAGGAGCACCGGGGACCTGTTTTTT	CASGPVRSTGDLFF
TRBV4-1	NA	TRBJ1-2	once	TGCGCCAGCAGCCAAGCAGGACGGATGAGGTATGGCTACACCTTC	CASSQAGRMRYGYTF
TRBV6-1	TRBD2	TRBJ2-1	NA	TGTGCCAGCAGTGAAGATGGTCGGACTAGCGGTTACGATGAGCAGTTCTTC	CASSEDGRTSGYDEQFF
TRBV29-1	TRBD1	TRBJ2-1	many	TGCAGCGTTGAGAGGACAGGGGGGAATTCCTACAATGAGCAGTTCTTC	CSVERTGGNSYNEQFF
TRBV7-9	TRBD2	TRBJ2-6	NA	TGTGCCAGCAGCTTAGGGGGGACTAGCGTATTATTCTCTGGGGCCAACGTCCTGACTTTC	CASSLGGTSVLFSGANVLTF
TRBV29-1	NA	TRBJ2-7	few	TGTAGCATTATGGCTAGCGCCTCCTACGAGCAGTACTTC	CSIMASASYEQYF
TRBV6-5	TRBD2	TRBJ2-1	NA	TGTGCCAGCAGTCGAGGTGCTAGCGGGAGTGGTGAGCAGTTCTTC	CASSRGASGSGEQFF
TRBV6-6	NA	TRBJ1-1	NA	TGTGCCAGCCTCCGGGGGATTGGGAACACTGAAGCTTTCTTT	CASLRGIGNTEAFF
TRBV4-1	NA	TRBJ2-1	NA	TGCGCCAGCAGCCAAGATCAGAACTCCTACAATGAACAGTTCTTC	CASSQDQNSYNEQFF
TRBV5-4	TRBD1	TRBJ1-2	NA	TGTGCCAACAACAAACAGGGGGGAGTCTATGGCTACACCTTC	CANNKQGGVYGYTF
TRBV6-5	NA	TRBJ1-6	NA	TGTGCCAGCAGTTACCAAACGTCTACAGGGTTCTCCTATAATTCACCCCTCCACTTT	CASSYQTSTGFSYNSPLHF
TRBV20-1	TRBD2	TRBJ2-1	many	TGCAGTGCTAGAGATGGAAGGCTAGCGGGAGACCCTGAGCAGTTCTTC	CSARDGRLAGDPEQFF